The sequence of this T cell receptor beta chain was determined in a study of beta chain features in type 1 diabetes. For the study at large: Patients did not differ from healthy donors in age, gender or cell yield.

Study results and limitations: Across all four CD4+ subsets, people with type 1 diabetes showed modestly shorter TCRB CDR3s.

Expressed TCRB transcripts were sequenced because the isolated RNA had all been reverse transcribed beforehand. Method: immunoSEQ multiplex PCR; TCRdb's copy keeps in-frame clones and lacks some. The sample includes 300,000 to 450,000 clones, roughly 12% of them seen just once. The CDR3 extends over 15 amino acids. V gave up 4 bases and J gave up 5 bases; unmatched junction bases: 6. Germline V lookup: CDR1 SEHNR, CDR2 FQNEAQ (reference sequence). This clone has more than one count but fewer than ten. Its matching antigen is unknown. The specimen was naive CD4+ T cells from blood. The genes are TRBV7-9 and TRBJ2-1; 9 bases match TRBD1. The receptor was derived from a woman younger than 35 with type 1 diabetes. The chain's CDR3 is CASSYPGQGHNEQFF. CDR3 DNA sequence: TGTGCCAGCAGCTATCCGGGACAGGGCCACAATGAGCAGTTCTTC.